This TCR beta chain was captured in a study of cytomegalovirus exposure and HLA in healthy donors. Overall study findings and caveats: Cytomegalovirus association was listed for approximately 160 TCR beta chains. Whilst most TCR sequences proved rare, a subset of public TCRs occurred across many donors.

On this clone itself: Its specificity is unknown.

The germline V gene encodes CDR1 SGHAT and CDR2 FQNNGV. The CDR3 is 15 amino acids. Deletions cut 3 bases from V and 2 bases from J, with 12 bases between. The PCR contained 60 Vbeta and 13 Jbeta primers. TCRdb keeps only in-frame clones here, not all; method: immunoSEQ multiplex PCR. The sample consists of fewer than 200,000 clones, more than 65% of them appearing once. The V and J genes are TRBV11-2 and TRBJ2-3, with D uncertain. The clonotype comes from a girl aged 2-15 years in good health and CMV-seropositive. The specimen sequenced was PBMCs. The CDR3 loop is CASSFLGGSTDTQYF. The CDR3 coding sequence is TGTGCCAGCAGCTTCCTTGGTGGCTCCACAGATACGCAGTATTTT.